These T cell receptor beta chains were read from a single sample in a study of blood T cells in healthy people across ages. TCRdb called the 5' RACE reads again in MiXCR, with one record for every CDR3 protein. The sample lists around 320,000 distinct CDR3 sequences; around 29% were seen once. Sample: blood. Receptors originate from a woman in her 70s in good health. Both conserved end residues are part of each CDR3. The D gene is left open where the match is weak. Expanded clones are given a class, and other clones once, few, many or no size at all.

TRBJ1-1 . . TRBV7-8 CASSLALGLHTEAFF TGTGCCAGCAGCTTAGCGCTCGGCCTACACACTGAAGCTTTCTTT
TRBJ2-7 . . TRBV7-3 CASSSGATSPYEQYF TGTGCCAGCAGCTCCGGGGCAACGTCGCCCTACGAGCAGTACTTC
TRBJ1-2 TRBD1 . TRBV28 CASVRGFSYGYTF TGTGCCAGCGTCAGGGGGTTTAGCTATGGCTACACCTTC
TRBJ2-5 TRBD1 . TRBV5-6 CASSSLLDRSETQYF TGTGCCAGCAGCTCCTTATTGGACAGGAGTGAGACCCAGTACTTC
TRBJ2-4 . few TRBV29-1 CSVSTGYLAKNIQYF TGCAGCGTTTCTACGGGATATTTGGCCAAAAACATTCAGTACTTC
TRBJ2-1 . once TRBV7-6 CASSLVVGKSAREQFF TGTGCCAGCAGCTTAGTGGTGGGGAAGTCGGCCCGTGAGCAGTTCTTC
TRBJ1-4 . . TRBV29-1 CSVTGGLGEKLFF TGCAGCGTGACGGGGGGCTTGGGTGAAAAACTGTTTTTT
TRBJ1-1 . . TRBV5-5 CASSLARANTEAFF TGTGCCAGCAGCTTGGCCAGGGCGAACACTGAAGCTTTCTTT
TRBJ2-7 . few TRBV6-5 CASSSPRGNYEQYF TGTGCCAGCAGTTCCCCAAGGGGAAACTACGAGCAGTACTTC
TRBJ1-2 TRBD1 few TRBV5-1 CASSRNQGDGYTF TGCGCCAGCAGCCGCAATCAGGGGGATGGCTACACCTTC
TRBJ2-6 TRBD2 few TRBV25-1 CASSLGGSALSGANVLTF TGTGCCAGCAGTCTCGGGGGGTCGGCCCTCTCTGGGGCCAACGTCCTGACTTTC
TRBJ1-6 . few TRBV5-1 CASSLASGKGQNSPLHF TGCGCCAGCAGCTTGGCCTCAGGGAAGGGCCAGAATTCACCCCTCCACTTT
TRBJ1-5 . . TRBV4-2 CASSPIRGSNQPQHF TGTGCCAGCAGCCCGATCCGGGGCAGCAATCAGCCCCAGCATTTT
TRBJ2-3 . many TRBV18 CASSPPGTDTQYF TGTGCCAGCTCACCACCGGGCACAGATACGCAGTATTTT
TRBJ2-7 . . TRBV5-1 CASSSDFYEQYF TGCGCCAGCAGTAGTGACTTCTACGAGCAGTACTTC
TRBJ2-5 TRBD2 . TRBV14 CASSLGTSGMTQYF TGTGCCAGCAGCCTTGGGACTAGCGGCATGACCCAGTACTTC
TRBJ2-5 . many TRBV10-3 CAIALDSAAQTQYF TGTGCCATCGCCCTGGACAGCGCGGCGCAGACCCAGTACTTC
TRBJ2-7 TRBD2 . TRBV7-2 CASSLGTSGRRLGREQYF TGTGCCAGCAGCCTAGGGACTAGCGGGAGGCGCCTGGGGCGCGAGCAGTACTTC